This TCR beta chain was recorded in a study of human T cells and chemical hapten exposure. Trimming removed 5 bases from V and 5 bases from J; junction bases left unmatched: 7. Germline CDR1 is SQVTM and CDR2 is ANQGSEA. There are 15 residues in the CDR3. Separate cDNA molecules received unique molecular identifiers, which the library attached to them. TCRdb used MiXCR to reprocess the RACE reads, holding one entry per CDR3 protein. The sample records around 67,000 distinct CDR3 sequences, 8.5% being singletons. Indicated time point: patch test 2, 6 weeks after DPC sensitization. Treatment described: therapeutic diphenylcyclopropenone sensitization with weekly scalp DPC. Venepuncture was done earlier than the placement of each patch test. Alopecia patients between 18 and 70 years old and suitable for DPC were used as donors. This clonotype was seen a handful of times.

The receptor comes from a woman aged 45-60 years with alopecia areata. Some clones in this sample may be carry-over from other donors' samples. Sequencing used whole blood, obtained in connection with sensitization to the hapten diphenylcyclopropenone (DPC). V and J are TRBV29-1 and TRBJ2-2, with TRBD2 identical over 11 bases. CDR3 sequence (DNA): TGCAGCGTTAAAACTAGCGGGAGCTCTACCGGGGAGCTGTTTTTT. Its translation: CSVKTSGSSTGELFF.